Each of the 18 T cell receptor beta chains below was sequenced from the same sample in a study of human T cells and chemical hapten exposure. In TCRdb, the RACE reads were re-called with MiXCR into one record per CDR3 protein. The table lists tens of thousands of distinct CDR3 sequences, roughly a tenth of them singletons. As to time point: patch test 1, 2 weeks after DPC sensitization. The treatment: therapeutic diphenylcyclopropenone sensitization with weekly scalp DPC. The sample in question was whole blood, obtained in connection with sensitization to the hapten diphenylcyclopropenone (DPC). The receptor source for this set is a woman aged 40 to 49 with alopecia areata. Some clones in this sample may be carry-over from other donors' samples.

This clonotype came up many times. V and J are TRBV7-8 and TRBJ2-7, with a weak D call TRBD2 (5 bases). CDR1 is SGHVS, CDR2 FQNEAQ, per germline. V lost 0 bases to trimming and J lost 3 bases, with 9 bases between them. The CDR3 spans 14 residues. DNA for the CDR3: TGTGCCAGCAGCTTAGCAGGAGGCTACTACGAGCAGTACTTC. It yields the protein CASSLAGGYYEQYF.

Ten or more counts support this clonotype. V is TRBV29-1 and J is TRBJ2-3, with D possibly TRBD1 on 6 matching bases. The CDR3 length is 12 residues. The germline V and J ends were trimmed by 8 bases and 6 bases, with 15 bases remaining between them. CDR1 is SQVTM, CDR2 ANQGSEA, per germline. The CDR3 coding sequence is TGCAGCACGGGACACGGATCGGATACGCAGTATTTT. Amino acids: CSTGHGSDTQYF.

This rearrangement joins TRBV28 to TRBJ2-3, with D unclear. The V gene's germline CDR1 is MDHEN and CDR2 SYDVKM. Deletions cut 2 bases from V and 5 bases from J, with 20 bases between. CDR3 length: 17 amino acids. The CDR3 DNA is TGTGCCAGCAGTTTACCCGCTAGTTTCCCAACACGAGATACGCAGTATTTT. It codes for CASSLPASFPTRDTQYF.

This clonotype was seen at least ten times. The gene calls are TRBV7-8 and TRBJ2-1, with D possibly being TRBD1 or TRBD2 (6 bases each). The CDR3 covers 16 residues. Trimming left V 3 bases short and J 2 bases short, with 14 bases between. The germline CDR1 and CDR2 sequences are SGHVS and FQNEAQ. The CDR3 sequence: CASSLVRGGPYNEQFF. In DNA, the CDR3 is TGTGCCAGCAGCTTGGTCAGGGGAGGACCCTACAATGAGCAGTTCTTC.

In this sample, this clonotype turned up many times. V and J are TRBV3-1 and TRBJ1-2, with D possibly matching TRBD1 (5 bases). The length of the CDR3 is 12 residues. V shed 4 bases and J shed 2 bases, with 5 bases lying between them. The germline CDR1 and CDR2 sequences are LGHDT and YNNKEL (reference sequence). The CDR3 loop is CASSRGNYGYTF. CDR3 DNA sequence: TGTGCCAGCAGCCGGGGGAACTATGGCTACACCTTC. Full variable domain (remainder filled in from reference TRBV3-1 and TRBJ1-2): DTAVSQTPKYLVTQMGNDKSIKCEQNLGHDTMYWYKQDSKKFLKIMFSYNNKELIINETVPNRFSPKSPDKAHLNLHINSLELGDSAVYFCASSRGNYGYTFGSGTRLTVV.

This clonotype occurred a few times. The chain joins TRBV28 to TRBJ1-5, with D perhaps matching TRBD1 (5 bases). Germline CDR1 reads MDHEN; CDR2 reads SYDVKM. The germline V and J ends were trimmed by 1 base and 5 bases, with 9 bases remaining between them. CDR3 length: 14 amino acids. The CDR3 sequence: CASSLSAGHQPQHF. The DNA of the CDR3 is TGTGCCAGCAGTTTATCGGCAGGGCATCAGCCCCAGCATTTT.

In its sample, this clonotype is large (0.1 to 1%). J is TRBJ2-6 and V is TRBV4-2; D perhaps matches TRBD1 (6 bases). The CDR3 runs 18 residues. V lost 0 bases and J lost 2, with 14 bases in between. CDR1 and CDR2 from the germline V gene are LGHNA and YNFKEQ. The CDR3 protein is CASSQDPAGATGANVLTF. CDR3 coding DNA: TGTGCCAGCAGCCAAGATCCGGCAGGGGCGACTGGGGCCAACGTCCTGACTTTC.

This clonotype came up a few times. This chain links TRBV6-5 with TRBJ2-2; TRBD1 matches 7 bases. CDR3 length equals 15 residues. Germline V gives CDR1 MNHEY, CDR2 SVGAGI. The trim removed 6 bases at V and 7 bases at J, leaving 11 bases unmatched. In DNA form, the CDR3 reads TGTGCCAGCAGATCGACAGGGAGAACTTTCGGGGAGCTGTTTTTT. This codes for CASRSTGRTFGELFF.

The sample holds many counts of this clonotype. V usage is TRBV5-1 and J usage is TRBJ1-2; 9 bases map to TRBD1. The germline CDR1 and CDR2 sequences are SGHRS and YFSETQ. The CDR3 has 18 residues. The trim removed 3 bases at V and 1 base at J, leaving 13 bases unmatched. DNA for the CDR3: TGCGCCAGCAGCTCCAGTCCCGGGACAGGGACGGGTAACTATGGCTACACCTTC. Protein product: CASSSSPGTGTGNYGYTF. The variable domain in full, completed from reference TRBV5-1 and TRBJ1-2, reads KAGVTQTPRYLIKTRGQQVTLSCSPISGHRSVSWYQQTPGQGLQFLFEYFSETQRNKGNFPGRFSGRQFSNSRSEMNVSTLELGDSALYLCASSSSPGTGTGNYGYTFGSGTRLTVV.

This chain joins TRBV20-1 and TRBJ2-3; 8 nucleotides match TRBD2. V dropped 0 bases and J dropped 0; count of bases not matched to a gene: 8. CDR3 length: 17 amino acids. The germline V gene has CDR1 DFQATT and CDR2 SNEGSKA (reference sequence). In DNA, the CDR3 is TGCAGTGCTAGAGATTTAAAGCGACTAGCGAGCACAGATACGCAGTATTTT. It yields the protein CSARDLKRLASTDTQYF.

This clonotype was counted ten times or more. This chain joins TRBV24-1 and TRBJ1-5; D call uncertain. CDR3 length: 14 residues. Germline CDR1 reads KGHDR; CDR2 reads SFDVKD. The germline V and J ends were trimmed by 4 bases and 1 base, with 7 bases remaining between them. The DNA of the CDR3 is TGTGCCACCAGTGACAGTGGGAGCAATCAGCCCCAGCATTTT. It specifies CATSDSGSNQPQHF.

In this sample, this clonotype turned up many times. CDR3 coding DNA: TGTGCCAGCAGTCCAACCGGGACTAGCGGGGCCTACGAGCAGTACTTC. This translates into CASSPTGTSGAYEQYF. The gene calls are TRBV12-3 or TRBV12-4 and TRBJ2-7; 13 positions agree with TRBD2. The CDR3 length is 16 residues. The junction had 6 bases not matched to a gene; V was cut back by 5 bases and J by 2 bases.

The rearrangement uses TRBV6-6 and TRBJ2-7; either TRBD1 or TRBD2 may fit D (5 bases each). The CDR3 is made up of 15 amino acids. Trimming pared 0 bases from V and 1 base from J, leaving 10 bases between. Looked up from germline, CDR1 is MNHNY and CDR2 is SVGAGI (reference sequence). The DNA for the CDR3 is TGTGCCAGCAGTTACTCGGGGACCGAGTCCTACGAGCAGTACTTC. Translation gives CASSYSGTESYEQYF.

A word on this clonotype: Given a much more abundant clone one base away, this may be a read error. CDR3 sequence reads: CSAGRRDYSYTF. CDR3 bases: TGCAGTGCTGGGCGGAGGGACTATAGCTACACCTTC. The V and J genes are TRBV20-1 and TRBJ1-2; maybe TRBD1 (5 bases). The CDR3 runs 12 residues. Germline loops: CDR1 DFQATT, CDR2 SNEGSKA (reference sequence).

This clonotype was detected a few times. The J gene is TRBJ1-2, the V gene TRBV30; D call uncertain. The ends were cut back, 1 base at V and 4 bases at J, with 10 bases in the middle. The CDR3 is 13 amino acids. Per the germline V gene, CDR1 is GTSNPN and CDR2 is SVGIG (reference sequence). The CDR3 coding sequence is TGTGCCTGGAGTGACGGATTGACCTATGGCTACACCTTC. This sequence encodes CAWSDGLTYGYTF.

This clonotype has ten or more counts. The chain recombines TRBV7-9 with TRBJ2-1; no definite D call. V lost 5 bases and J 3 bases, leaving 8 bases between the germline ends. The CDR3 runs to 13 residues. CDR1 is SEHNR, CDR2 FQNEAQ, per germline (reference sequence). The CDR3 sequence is CASSAWDYNEQFF. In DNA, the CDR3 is TGTGCCAGCAGCGCCTGGGACTACAATGAGCAGTTCTTC.

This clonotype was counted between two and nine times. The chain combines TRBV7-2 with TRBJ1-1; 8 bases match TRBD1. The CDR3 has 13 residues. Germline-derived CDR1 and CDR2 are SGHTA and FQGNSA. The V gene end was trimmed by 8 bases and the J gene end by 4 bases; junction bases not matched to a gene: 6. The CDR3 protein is CASRDRPATEAFF. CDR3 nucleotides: TGTGCCAGCCGGGACAGGCCTGCCACTGAAGCTTTCTTT.

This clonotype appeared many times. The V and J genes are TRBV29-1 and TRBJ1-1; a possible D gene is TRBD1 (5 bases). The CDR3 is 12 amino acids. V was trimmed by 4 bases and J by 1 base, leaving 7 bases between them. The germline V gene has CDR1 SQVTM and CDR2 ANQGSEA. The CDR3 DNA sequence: TGCAGCGTTGGACAGTCGAACACTGAAGCTTTCTTT. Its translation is CSVGQSNTEAFF. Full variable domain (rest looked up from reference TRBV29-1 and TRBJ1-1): SAVISQKPSRDICQRGTSLTIQCQVDSQVTMMFWYRQQPGQSLTLIATANQGSEATYESGFVIDKFPISRPNLTFSTLTVSNMSPEDSSIYLCSVGQSNTEAFFGQGTRLTVV.